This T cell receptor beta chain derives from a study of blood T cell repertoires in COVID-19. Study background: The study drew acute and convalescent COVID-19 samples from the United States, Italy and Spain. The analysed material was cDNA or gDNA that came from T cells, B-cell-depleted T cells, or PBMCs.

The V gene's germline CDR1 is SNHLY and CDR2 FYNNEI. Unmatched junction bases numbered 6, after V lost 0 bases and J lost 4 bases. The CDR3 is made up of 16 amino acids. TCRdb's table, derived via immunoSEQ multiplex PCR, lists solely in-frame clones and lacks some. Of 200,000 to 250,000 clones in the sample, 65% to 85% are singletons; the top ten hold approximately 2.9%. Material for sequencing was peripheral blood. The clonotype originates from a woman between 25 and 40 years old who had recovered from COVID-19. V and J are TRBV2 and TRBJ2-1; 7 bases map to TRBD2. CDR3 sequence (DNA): TGTGCCAGCAGTGAAGCGGGGCTAGCGGCTTACAATGAGCAGTTCTTC. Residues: CASSEAGLAAYNEQFF. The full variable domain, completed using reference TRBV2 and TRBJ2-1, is EPEVTQTPSHQVTQMGQEVILRCVPISNHLYFYWYRQILGQKVEFLVSFYNNEISEKSEIFDDQFSVERPDGSNFTLKIRSTKLEDSAMYFCASSEAGLAAYNEQFFGPGTRLTVL.